This T cell receptor beta chain originates from a study of blood T cell repertoires in COVID-19. The wider study: Sites in the United States, Italy and Spain provided acute and convalescent COVID-19 samples. The analysed material was cDNA or gDNA that came from T cells, B-cell-depleted T cells, or PBMCs.

The germline V gene encodes CDR1 LGHDT and CDR2 YNNKEL (reference sequence). This CDR3 has 12 residues. V lost 2 bases, J lost 8 bases, and 9 bases lay in between. TCRdb's table, derived via immunoSEQ multiplex PCR, lists solely in-frame clones and lacks some. The table lists approximately 110,000 clones, about four fifths of them singletons. The clonotype comes from a woman between 40 and 55 years old with acute or convalescent COVID-19. The chain has TRBV3-1 (or the pseudogene TRBV3-2) and TRBJ1-2; D not resolved. The sequenced sample was peripheral blood. CDR3 sequence: CASSQLQYGYTF. In nucleotides, the CDR3 is TGTGCCAGCAGCCAATTACAGTACGGCTACACCTTC.